This TCR beta chain was recovered during a study of cytomegalovirus exposure and HLA in healthy donors. Study summary: Later, an analysis reported that the 120 or so validation repertoires had used the same platform as the roughly 680 first-cohort repertoires.

Repertoires were generated with immunoSEQ multiplex PCR, while TCRdb's copy carries only in-frame clones and drops some. The table includes roughly 120,000 clones, about 91% detected once. The V end was cut by 1 base, the J end by 6 bases, with 18 bases between. This CDR3 has 15 amino acids. Germline assignment: CDR1 GTSNPN and CDR2 SVGIG (reference sequence). Points on this clone: Antigen specificity is unknown.

Study-level results: TCR clusters originating in the first cohort tended to co-occur in the 110 or so validation repertoires, according to a later analysis. It was approximately 150 TCR beta chains that were listed as cytomegalovirus-associated. Both high specificity and high sensitivity reportedly marked the classifier's diagnosis of cytomegalovirus status.

The sequence was collected from a man aged 18 to 30 in good health and CMV-seronegative. Sequencing input: PBMCs. J is TRBJ1-1 and V is TRBV30; weak D call: TRBD1 (5 bases). CDR3 sequence reads: CAWSGRGSLTSEAFF. For the CDR3, the DNA is TGTGCCTGGAGTGGTAGGGGTTCCCTAACCTCTGAAGCTTTCTTT.